The T cell receptor beta chain under discussion was sequenced for a study of chemoradiotherapy in HPV16-positive cancers. Assay: immunoSEQ multiplex PCR; the TCRdb copy retains only in-frame clones and omits some. The data contain about 2,800 clones, approximately 86% of them seen just once; the ten biggest clones take up 5.5%. The V end was cut by 5 bases, the J end by 0 bases, with 8 bases between. The CDR3 spans 14 residues. CDR1 is KGHSH, CDR2 LQKENI, per germline. The source was tumor tissue, collected from a patient who underwent chemoradiotherapy. The rearrangement joins TRBV18 to TRBJ1-5, with D unresolved. The receptor's source is a human donor with HPV-associated anogenital cancer. Here the CDR3 DNA reads TGTGCCAGCTCAGTTTCAAATAGCAATCAGCCCCAGCATTTT. Its translation is CASSVSNSNQPQHF.